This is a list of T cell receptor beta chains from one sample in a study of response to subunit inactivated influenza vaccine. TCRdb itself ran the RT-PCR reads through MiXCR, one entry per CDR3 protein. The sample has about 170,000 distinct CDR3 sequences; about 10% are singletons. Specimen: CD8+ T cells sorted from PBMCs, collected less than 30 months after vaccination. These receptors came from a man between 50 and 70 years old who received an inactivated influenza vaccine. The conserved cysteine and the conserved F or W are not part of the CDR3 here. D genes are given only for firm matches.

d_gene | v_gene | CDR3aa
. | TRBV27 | ASSPITGGERQETQY
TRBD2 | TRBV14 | ASSQGLAESYEQY
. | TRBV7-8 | ASSSGGAQY
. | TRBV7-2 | ASSLSLTGNTEAF
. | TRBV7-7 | ASSLADSQETQY
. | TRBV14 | ASSQNRTLPHEQF
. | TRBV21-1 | AGGHSPYGYT
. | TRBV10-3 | AISESTGDTKETQY
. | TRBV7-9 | ASSSTAEYETQY
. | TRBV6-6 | ASSYEDNYEQY
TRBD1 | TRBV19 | ASSASPGGASYEQY
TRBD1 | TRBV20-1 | SAREQQGVGNNQPQH
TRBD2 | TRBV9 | ASSGGPSGLAGGPGETQY
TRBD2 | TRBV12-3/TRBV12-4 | ASSLGGGADTQY
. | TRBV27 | ASSLSGISNEQF
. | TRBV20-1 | SATYPRNTEAF
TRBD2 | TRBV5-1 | ASSGLSRGGGADTQY
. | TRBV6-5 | ASSYGPGGSQPQH
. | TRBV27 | ASSPTVGTGELF
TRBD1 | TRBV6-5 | ASSYSGGFTEAF
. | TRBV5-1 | ASSPEIAANVLT
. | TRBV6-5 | ASSYSGTRSSYEQY
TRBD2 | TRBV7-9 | ASSSGGAGEQF